The rows below give T cell receptor beta chains drawn from one sample of a study of cytomegalovirus exposure and HLA in healthy donors. Some clones are missing from TCRdb's copy, which holds only in-frame ones; the method was immunoSEQ multiplex PCR. The sample yields 150,000 to 180,000 clones, around 79% seen once. Input material: PBMCs. Source of these receptors: a man aged 25 to 40 in good health and CMV-seropositive. Each CDR3 is given with its conserved first and last residue. The D gene is left open where the match is weak. A row's size may be missing; if present it is once, few, many or a size class.

abundance	j_gene	v_gene	len	d_gene	CDR3nt	CDR3aa
few	TRBJ2-5	TRBV14	18	TRBD1	TGTGCCAGCAGCCAAGGGGACTGGTTGGACAGGGGTTCGGAGACCCAGTACTTC	CASSQGDWLDRGSETQYF
NA	TRBJ2-6	TRBV7-6	17	TRBD1	TGTGCCAGCAGCTTACCTACAGGGGCCTCTGGGGCCAACGTCCTGACTTTC	CASSLPTGASGANVLTF
NA	TRBJ2-2	TRBV10-3	19	TRBD1	TGTGCCATCAGTGAGTTTGGGACAGCCCTTGCGGCGAACACCGGGGAGCTGTTTTTT	CAISEFGTALAANTGELFF
NA	TRBJ2-3	TRBV5-4	16	TRBD2	TGTGCCAGCAGCCCTAGCGGGGGGGCGCACACAGATACGCAGTATTTT	CASSPSGGAHTDTQYF
NA	TRBJ1-2	TRBV7-2	15	NA	TGTGCCAGCAGCATGCGGGACGGTACTTATTATGGCTACACCTTC	CASSMRDGTYYGYTF
NA	TRBJ2-2	TRBV7-3	15	NA	TGTGCCAGCAGCTTAATCGGGGAGAGCACCGGGGAGCTGTTTTTT	CASSLIGESTGELFF
NA	TRBJ1-2	TRBV19	12	NA	TGTGCCACGCGTGTGGGGGCGGAAGGCTACACCTTC	CATRVGAEGYTF
NA	TRBJ2-5	TRBV7-6	14	NA	TGTGCCAGCAGCTTCTCCCGGGAGAGGGAGACCCAGTACTTC	CASSFSRERETQYF
NA	TRBJ2-1	TRBV4-1	17	TRBD2	TGCGCCAGCAGCCAAGATCTGACTAGCGGAATCTACAATGAGCAGTTCTTC	CASSQDLTSGIYNEQFF
NA	TRBJ2-7	TRBV12-5	15	TRBD1	TGTGCTAGTGGGCCGACAGGGGGGTCCCCCTACGAGCAGTACTTC	CASGPTGGSPYEQYF
NA	TRBJ2-2	TRBV2	14	NA	TGTGCCAGCGGCCGGGAAGGGAACACCGGGGAGCTGTTTTTT	CASGREGNTGELFF
once	TRBJ2-2	TRBV11-3	13	NA	TGTGCCAGCAGTTTTCTGACTTCCGGGGAGCTGTTTTTT	CASSFLTSGELFF
NA	TRBJ1-1	TRBV6-5	13	NA	TGTGCCAGCAGCCGTACAGGCGGGGGTGAAGCTTTCTTT	CASSRTGGGEAFF
few	TRBJ2-7	TRBV19	16	TRBD2	TGTGCCAGTTCCAATGCGGGGGGGTCGTCATCCTACGAGCAGTACTTC	CASSNAGGSSSYEQYF
NA	TRBJ2-1	TRBV7-9	13	NA	TGTGCCAGCACTAAGGCGGGTTCGGATGAGCAGTTCTTC	CASTKAGSDEQFF
few	TRBJ2-7	TRBV6-5	14	TRBD1	TGTGCCAGCAGGCCGGGACAGGGACCCTACGAGCAGTACTTC	CASRPGQGPYEQYF
few	TRBJ2-1	TRBV6-1	15	TRBD2	TGTGCCAGCAGTGAAGCTAGCGGGAGTTACAATGAGCAGTTCTTC	CASSEASGSYNEQFF
NA	TRBJ2-7	TRBV6-1	14	TRBD1	TGTGCCAGCAGCCAGTCCCAGGGGGTATACGAGCAGTACTTC	CASSQSQGVYEQYF
few	TRBJ1-1	TRBV7-6	14	NA	TGTGCCAGCAGCTTCCCCAGGGGGAACACTGAAGCTTTCTTT	CASSFPRGNTEAFF
NA	TRBJ1-1	TRBV18	12	NA	TGTGCCAGCTCACCTGGGGCCCCTGAAGCTTTCTTT	CASSPGAPEAFF
once	TRBJ1-1	TRBV15	14	NA	TGTGCCACCAGCAGAGGGGGCGCGGGAACTGAAGCTTTCTTT	CATSRGGAGTEAFF
NA	TRBJ1-3	TRBV29-1	17	TRBD1	TGCAGCGTTGCCGGGACAGGGGGCTTGGGGCCTGGAAACACCATATATTTT	CSVAGTGGLGPGNTIYF
NA	TRBJ2-6	TRBV11-3	15	NA	TGTGCCAGCAGCCTAGGAGGGCCTGGGGCCAACGTCCTGACTTTC	CASSLGGPGANVLTF
NA	TRBJ1-1	TRBV27	17	TRBD1	TGTGCCAGCAGTCCACTTTCCCCTCGACAGGGGAGGACTGAAGCTTTCTTT	CASSPLSPRQGRTEAFF
few	TRBJ1-1	TRBV6-1	17	NA	TGTGCCAGCAGTGCTACAGGGCAAATTCTAGTCAACACTGAAGCTTTCTTT	CASSATGQILVNTEAFF
NA	TRBJ2-1	TRBV5-1	15	NA	TGCGCCAGCAGCTTGGAGGGGGGGTCCTACAATGAGCAGTTCTTC	CASSLEGGSYNEQFF
NA	TRBJ1-1	TRBV27	15	TRBD1	TGTGCCAGCATTTTCGAAGCAGGGGGCGGCACTGAAGCTTTCTTT	CASIFEAGGGTEAFF
NA	TRBJ2-7	TRBV30	15	TRBD1	TGTGCCTGGAGCGGAGCCGGGACAGGGGTCTACGAGCAGTACTTC	CAWSGAGTGVYEQYF
NA	TRBJ2-2	TRBV28	16	TRBD2	TGTGCCACCAAAGGATGGACTAGCGGGAACACCGGGGAGCTGTTTTTT	CATKGWTSGNTGELFF
NA	TRBJ2-7	TRBV28	16	TRBD1	TGTGCCAGCAGTTTATTTATGGGACAGGGACGCCGCGAGCAGTACTTC	CASSLFMGQGRREQYF
NA	TRBJ2-5	TRBV27	14	NA	TGTGCCAGCAGTCTAAACAGGGACACTGAGACCCAGTACTTC	CASSLNRDTETQYF
NA	TRBJ2-7	TRBV18	14	TRBD1	TGTGCCAGCTCATTAGGGACAGGGGGCTACGAGCAGTACTTC	CASSLGTGGYEQYF
NA	TRBJ2-7	TRBV19	15	TRBD2	TGTGCCAGTAGTCCAGCTAGCGGGGAGGGATACGAGCAGTACTTC	CASSPASGEGYEQYF
NA	TRBJ1-5	TRBV28	16	TRBD1	TGTGCCAGCAGTTATAACAGGGGGTTGGGCAATCAGCCCCAGCATTTT	CASSYNRGLGNQPQHF
NA	TRBJ1-5	TRBV18	15	NA	TGTGCCAGCTCACTCGGGGAGGGGGTTGGTCAGCCCCAGCATTTT	CASSLGEGVGQPQHF
NA	TRBJ2-7	TRBV7-9	11	TRBD2	TGTGCCAGCAGTCACGGGGGGGAGCAGTACTTC	CASSHGGEQYF
few	TRBJ1-1	TRBV5-4	14	NA	TGTGCCAGCAGCTCAACCAGGGGGAACACTGAAGCTTTCTTT	CASSSTRGNTEAFF
NA	TRBJ1-1	TRBV19	18	NA	TGTGCCAGTAGTATAGATTTATTGGGGAGCGGACCGAGGACTGAAGCTTTCTTT	CASSIDLLGSGPRTEAFF
NA	TRBJ1-5	TRBV19	20	NA	TGTGCCAGTATGACGGGAGATACATACTCATCCAAAGGAGAAGGTCAGCCCCAGCATTTT	CASMTGDTYSSKGEGQPQHF
few	TRBJ1-5	TRBV19	14	NA	TGTGCCAGTAGGGGACTAGGGGGGGTTCAGCCCCAGCATTTT	CASRGLGGVQPQHF
NA	TRBJ2-3	TRBV19	16	TRBD2	TGTGCCAGTAGTATCTTGGGGGGAGGGACGGGAGATACGCAGTATTTT	CASSILGGGTGDTQYF
NA	TRBJ2-5	TRBV29-1	15	NA	TGCAGCGTTACGAAGACCGGGACACCTAAAGAGACCCAGTACTTC	CSVTKTGTPKETQYF
NA	TRBJ2-7	TRBV28	13	TRBD2	TGTGCCAGCGTCTTTCCGGCGGGAGACGAGCAGTACTTC	CASVFPAGDEQYF
NA	TRBJ2-7	TRBV19	13	NA	TGTGCCAGTAGTAAACAGGGTTTGTACGAGCAGTACTTC	CASSKQGLYEQYF
once	TRBJ1-1	TRBV19	15	NA	TGTGCCAGTACCGCCCGGACGGGGAGGGTCACTGAAGCTTTCTTT	CASTARTGRVTEAFF
NA	TRBJ1-3	TRBV19	18	NA	TGTGCCAGTAGTATACCAGGCCGACTCATGGGAGGAGGAAACACCATATATTTT	CASSIPGRLMGGGNTIYF
NA	TRBJ2-2	TRBV9	16	TRBD2	TGTGCCAGCAGCGTGAGAGGACTAGCGCCCACCGGGGAGCTGTTTTTT	CASSVRGLAPTGELFF
NA	TRBJ2-3	TRBV11-2	16	NA	TGTGCCAGCAGCATTCTGATTGGCGGAGAAACAGATACGCAGTATTTT	CASSILIGGETDTQYF
NA	TRBJ1-5	TRBV28	16	TRBD1	TGTGCCAGCACCTCCTCGCTAGGACAGGGTGGGCAGCCCCAGCATTTT	CASTSSLGQGGQPQHF
NA	TRBJ1-2	TRBV28	12	NA	TGTGCCAGCACCGGGGGATACTATGGCTACACCTTC	CASTGGYYGYTF
NA	TRBJ1-2	TRBV5-4	14	NA	TGTGCCAGCAGCTTATCGGGGTCGACCTATGGCTACACCTTC	CASSLSGSTYGYTF
once	TRBJ1-1	TRBV11-3	13	NA	TGTGCCAGCAGCACATCGGGTAACACTGAAGCTTTCTTT	CASSTSGNTEAFF
NA	TRBJ2-5	TRBV27	15	TRBD2	TGTGCCAGCAGTACCACCAGCGGGAGACAAGAGACCCAGTACTTC	CASSTTSGRQETQYF
once	TRBJ1-6	TRBV27	16	TRBD1	TGTGCCAGCAAATTGAAACCGGGGACAGGGGTTTCACCCCTCCACTTT	CASKLKPGTGVSPLHF
NA	TRBJ2-7	TRBV19	16	TRBD2	TGTGCCAGTAGTAAACCTAGCGGGAGTTCCAATTACGAGCAGTACTTC	CASSKPSGSSNYEQYF
NA	TRBJ2-7	TRBV4-3	14	NA	TGCGCCAGCAGCCCGGCAGGGTCTTCCTACGAGCAGTACTTC	CASSPAGSSYEQYF
NA	TRBJ2-7	TRBV29-1	15	NA	TGCAGCGTTGAGGGAGAGTGGGGGGGCCCCTACGAGCAGTACTTC	CSVEGEWGGPYEQYF